This T cell receptor (beta chain) stems from a study of blood T cell repertoires in COVID-19. Study information: Specimens from acute and convalescent COVID-19 originated in the United States, Italy and Spain. Nucleic acid was either cDNA or gDNA, and it came from T cells, B-cell-depleted T cells, or PBMCs.

This clone has just a few counts. The junction had 5 bases not matched to a gene; V was cut back by 7 bases and J by 3 bases. The CDR3 has 14 residues. Germline V lookup: CDR1 MNHEY, CDR2 SVGAGI. Original analysis: It was from reference gene primer amplification that nucleated cell counts were estimated. Measured with immunoSEQ multiplex PCR; TCRdb has only the in-frame clones, and not every one. Clonal size and the V and J genes are those of that table, whereas D and trimming came from the DNA. The top ten hold around 5.2% of the sample, which has approximately 190,000 clones, around four fifths seen once.

The chain links TRBV6-5 to TRBJ1-1, with TRBD1 matching 10 bases. The material sequenced was peripheral blood. This sequence originates from a woman in her twenties or thirties with acute or convalescent COVID-19. CDR3 amino acids: CASTRTGGYTEAFF. CDR3 in DNA: TGTGCCAGCACTAGGACAGGGGGTTACACTGAAGCTTTCTTT.